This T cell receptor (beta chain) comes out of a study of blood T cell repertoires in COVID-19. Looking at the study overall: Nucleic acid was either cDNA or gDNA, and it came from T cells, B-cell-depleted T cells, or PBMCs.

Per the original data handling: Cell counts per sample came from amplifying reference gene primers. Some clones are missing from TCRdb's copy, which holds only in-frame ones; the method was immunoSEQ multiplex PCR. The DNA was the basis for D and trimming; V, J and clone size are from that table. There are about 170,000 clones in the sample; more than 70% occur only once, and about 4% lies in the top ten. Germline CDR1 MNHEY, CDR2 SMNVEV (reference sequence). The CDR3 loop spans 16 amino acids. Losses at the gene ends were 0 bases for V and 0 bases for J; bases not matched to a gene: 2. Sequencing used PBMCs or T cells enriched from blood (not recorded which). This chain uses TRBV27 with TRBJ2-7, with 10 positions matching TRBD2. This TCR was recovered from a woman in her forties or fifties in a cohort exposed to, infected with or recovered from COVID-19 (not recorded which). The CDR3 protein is CASSLSLAGASYEQYF. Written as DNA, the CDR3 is TGTGCCAGCAGTTTATCGCTAGCGGGGGCCTCCTACGAGCAGTACTTC.